This T cell receptor (beta chain) came from a study of blood T cell repertoires in COVID-19. Only in-frame clones appear in the TCRdb table, and some are missing; sequencing was by immunoSEQ multiplex PCR. The sample lists 220,000 or so clones, about 80% occurring once. V lost 5 bases, J lost 2 bases, and 4 bases stayed unmatched. The CDR3 is 15 residues long. The germline CDR1 and CDR2 sequences are SGHNT and YENEEA. This sequence was found in a woman at least 80 years old with acute or convalescent COVID-19. The gene calls are TRBV11-3 and TRBJ2-1; TRBD1 agrees at 9 bases. Sequenced: peripheral blood. DNA for the CDR3: TGTGCCAGCAGCGAGGGACAGGGCACCTACAATGAGCAGTTCTTC. Translation gives CASSEGQGTYNEQFF.